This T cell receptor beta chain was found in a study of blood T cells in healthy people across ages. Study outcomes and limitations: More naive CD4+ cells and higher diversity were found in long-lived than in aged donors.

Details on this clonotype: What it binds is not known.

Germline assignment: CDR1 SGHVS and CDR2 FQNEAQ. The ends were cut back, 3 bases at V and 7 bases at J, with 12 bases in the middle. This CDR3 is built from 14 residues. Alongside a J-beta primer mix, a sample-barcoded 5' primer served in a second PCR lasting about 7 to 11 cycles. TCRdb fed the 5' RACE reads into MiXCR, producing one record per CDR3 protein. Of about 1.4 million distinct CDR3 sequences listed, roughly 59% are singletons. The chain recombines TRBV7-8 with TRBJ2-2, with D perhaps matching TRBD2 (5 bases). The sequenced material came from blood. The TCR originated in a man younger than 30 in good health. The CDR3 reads CASSLDWSGGELFF. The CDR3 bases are TGTGCCAGCAGCTTGGACTGGTCCGGCGGGGAGCTGTTTTTT.